This TCR beta chain appears in the sequencing data of a study of T cell responses to AZD1222 COVID-19 vaccine. General observations from the study: None of the repertoires were sampled until the peak T cell response had passed. Reports say nearly half of spike-specific TCRs go after unmutated variant regions. Following two doses of AZD1222, Spike-specific TCR breadth and depth rose.

This clone was counted once. Its antigen is not identified. V lost 4 bases and J lost 4, with 17 bases in between. This CDR3 has 15 residues. Germline CDR1 SGHTS, CDR2 YDEGEE. Using immunoSEQ multiplex PCR, the repertoire was profiled, and TCRdb retains in-frame clones only, with some absent. The repertoire consists of some 71,000 clones, with about 83% occurring once and the leading ten covering approximately 9.8%. This sequence joins TRBV5-8 and TRBJ1-1, with a tentative D call TRBD1 (5 bases). This sequence originates from an adult in good health. The sample in question was peripheral blood, obtained on day 0 of AZD1222 vaccination. The CDR3 nucleotides are TGTGCCAGCAGCGTAGGGGACGGCGGAGTCACTGAAGCTTTCTTT. Its protein product is CASSVGDGGVTEAFF.